Listed below are T cell receptor beta chains from one sample, sequenced in a study of blood T cell repertoires in COVID-19. The protocol was immunoSEQ multiplex PCR, while the TCRdb copy is restricted to in-frame clones and leaves out a portion. The table records approximately 220,000 clones, 75% to 85% of them present only once. Sequenced input: PBMCs or T cells enriched from blood (not recorded which). All receptors come from a woman in her forties with acute COVID-19. The CDR3 runs from the conserved cysteine through the conserved F or W. The D gene is left open where the match is weak. Only some rows state a clone size, as once, few, many or a class for expanded clones.

J | size | V | D | CDR3 | DNA
TRBJ2-1 | NA | TRBV5-1 | TRBD1 | CASSVQGALESYNEQFF | TGCGCCAGCAGCGTTCAGGGGGCCTTAGAGTCCTACAATGAGCAGTTCTTC
TRBJ2-7 | NA | TRBV29-1 | TRBD1 | CSVDRGTDEQYF | TGCAGCGTTGACAGGGGGACCGACGAGCAGTACTTC
TRBJ1-6 | NA | TRBV12-3/TRBV12-4 | TRBD1 | CASRTGGGSPLHF | TGTGCCAGCAGGACAGGGGGCGGGTCACCCCTCCACTTT
TRBJ1-1 | NA | TRBV11-2 | TRBD1 | CASSYDRVNTEAFF | TGTGCCAGCAGCTACGACAGGGTGAACACTGAAGCTTTCTTT
TRBJ1-5 | NA | TRBV5-5 | NA | CASSLGDQPQHF | TGTGCCAGCAGCTTAGGGGATCAGCCCCAGCATTTT
TRBJ1-5 | NA | TRBV2 | NA | CASSSQTGGWQPQHF | TGTGCCAGCAGTTCTCAAACGGGGGGATGGCAGCCCCAGCATTTT
TRBJ2-7 | few | TRBV18 | TRBD1 | CASSSTPDRDAYF | TGTGCCAGCTCATCAACCCCGGACAGGGATGCGTACTTC
TRBJ2-1 | NA | TRBV7-3 | NA | CASSSLGGGPYSYNEQFF | TGTGCCAGCAGCTCCCTTGGGGGGGGGCCCTACTCCTACAATGAGCAGTTCTTC
TRBJ2-5 | NA | TRBV18 | TRBD2 | CASSPLTTSGRRGEKTQYF | TGTGCCAGCTCACCGCTTACGACTAGCGGGAGACGGGGTGAGAAGACCCAGTACTTC
TRBJ1-2 | NA | TRBV2 | NA | CASSGYRDDGYTF | TGTGCCAGCAGTGGATACAGGGATGATGGCTACACCTTC
TRBJ1-6 | NA | TRBV30 | NA | CAWTQRGGDSPLHF | TGTGCCTGGACCCAAAGGGGAGGGGATTCACCCCTCCACTTT
TRBJ1-1 | NA | TRBV4-1 | NA | CASSYDSLNTEAFF | TGCGCCAGCAGCTACGACAGCCTGAACACTGAAGCTTTCTTT
TRBJ2-5 | NA | TRBV27 | TRBD1 | CASTTLRGQGEQETQYF | TGTGCCAGCACTACTCTGAGGGGACAGGGTGAACAAGAGACCCAGTACTTC
TRBJ1-1 | NA | TRBV4-3 | NA | CASSQDTGPSRAFF | TGCGCCAGCAGCCAAGATACAGGCCCCTCGAGGGCTTTCTTT
TRBJ1-2 | many | TRBV24-1 | TRBD1 | CATSDSGQGPAYGYTF | TGTGCCACCAGTGATTCAGGACAGGGGCCCGCCTATGGCTACACCTTC
TRBJ1-2 | NA | TRBV19 | NA | CASSVQGANYGYTF | TGTGCCAGTAGCGTACAGGGAGCTAACTATGGCTACACCTTC
TRBJ2-2 | NA | TRBV19 | NA | CASSRDSNTGELFF | TGTGCCAGTAGTAGGGACTCGAACACCGGGGAGCTGTTTTTT
TRBJ1-2 | NA | TRBV7-2 | TRBD1 | CASSLDRVEGYTF | TGTGCCAGCAGCCTTGACAGGGTGGAAGGCTACACCTTC
TRBJ1-1 | NA | TRBV20-1 | TRBD1 | CSASTGANTEAFF | TGCAGTGCTAGTACAGGGGCGAACACTGAAGCTTTCTTT
TRBJ1-1 | NA | TRBV6-5 | NA | CASRSRLDTEAFF | TGTGCCAGCAGGTCCAGATTGGACACTGAAGCTTTCTTT
TRBJ1-1 | NA | TRBV5-1 | NA | CASRGPELSTEAFF | TGCGCCAGCCGAGGCCCGGAGCTCTCCACTGAAGCTTTCTTT
TRBJ2-5 | NA | TRBV12-3/TRBV12-4 | TRBD1 | CASSPGGAETQYF | TGTGCCAGCAGCCCAGGGGGCGCGGAGACCCAGTACTTC
TRBJ1-1 | NA | TRBV19 | NA | CASSTPGQNTEAFF | TGTGCCAGTAGTACCCCGGGACAGAACACTGAAGCTTTCTTT
TRBJ1-3 | NA | TRBV19 | NA | CASRGVQHLSGNTIYF | TGTGCCAGTCGGGGGGTGCAGCACCTCTCTGGAAACACCATATATTTT
TRBJ1-5 | NA | TRBV19 | TRBD1 | CASSPRQGESPQHF | TGTGCCAGTAGCCCACGACAGGGGGAGTCGCCCCAGCATTTT
TRBJ1-4 | NA | TRBV28 | TRBD1 | CASSFPRTGDPRGFNEKLFF | TGTGCCAGCAGTTTTCCAAGAACAGGGGATCCTCGGGGATTTAATGAAAAACTGTTTTTT
TRBJ2-2 | NA | TRBV19 | TRBD1 | CASRPRRQGNTGELFF | TGTGCCAGTAGGCCCCGAAGACAGGGGAACACCGGGGAGCTGTTTTTT
TRBJ2-4 | NA | TRBV27 | NA | CASSLRGSKNIQYF | TGTGCCAGCAGTTTGCGGGGATCCAAAAACATTCAGTACTTC
TRBJ2-5 | NA | TRBV12-3/TRBV12-4 | NA | CASSLQETQYF | TGTGCCAGCAGCCTCCAAGAGACCCAGTACTTC
TRBJ1-1 | NA | TRBV7-9 | NA | CASSLAGGPNTEAFF | TGTGCCAGCAGCTTAGCTGGAGGGCCGAACACTGAAGCTTTCTTT
TRBJ1-1 | NA | TRBV7-2 | TRBD1 | CASSPEGAADTEAFF | TGTGCCAGCAGCCCGGAGGGGGCTGCGGACACTGAAGCTTTCTTT
TRBJ1-1 | few | TRBV6-6 | NA | CASSYSDRPNTEAFF | TGTGCCAGCAGTTACTCGGACAGACCGAACACTGAAGCTTTCTTT
TRBJ2-7 | NA | TRBV12-3/TRBV12-4 | NA | CASTADSFYEQYF | TGTGCCAGCACCGCGGACAGTTTCTACGAGCAGTACTTC
TRBJ1-6 | NA | TRBV19 | TRBD1 | CASRWGTEANSPLHF | TGTGCCAGTAGATGGGGGACAGAGGCTAATTCACCCCTCCACTTT
TRBJ2-3 | NA | TRBV5-6 | NA | CASSLTGDRSTDTQYF | TGTGCCAGCAGCTTGACGGGGGACAGATCCACAGATACGCAGTATTTT
TRBJ1-5 | NA | TRBV27 | NA | CASSLSGGSNQPQHF | TGTGCCAGCAGTTTATCGGGAGGGAGCAATCAGCCCCAGCATTTT
TRBJ2-7 | NA | TRBV10-1 | TRBD1 | CASSGTGYEQYF | TGCGCCAGCAGCGGGACAGGCTACGAGCAGTACTTC
TRBJ1-2 | NA | TRBV5-6 | TRBD1 | CASSFSYRDRAYYGYTF | TGTGCCAGCAGCTTCTCTTACCGGGACAGGGCTTACTATGGCTACACCTTC
TRBJ2-1 | NA | TRBV6-1 | NA | CASSERDRSYNEQFF | TGTGCCAGCAGTGAGCGGGACCGCTCCTACAATGAGCAGTTCTTC
TRBJ1-4 | NA | TRBV19 | NA | CASSITRASNEKLFF | TGTGCCAGTAGTATCACGAGGGCATCGAATGAAAAACTGTTTTTT
TRBJ2-4 | NA | TRBV6-1 | NA | CASSGPRVLGGAKNIQYF | TGTGCCAGCAGTGGGCCCCGGGTGCTAGGGGGAGCCAAAAACATTCAGTACTTC
TRBJ2-5 | NA | TRBV18 | NA | CASSPMGGGETQYF | TGTGCCAGCTCACCAATGGGAGGAGGGGAGACCCAGTACTTC
TRBJ2-7 | NA | TRBV10-2 | TRBD2 | CASSDPSGGAWEQYF | TGCGCCAGCAGTGACCCTAGCGGGGGGGCCTGGGAGCAGTACTTC
TRBJ1-3 | NA | TRBV5-1 | NA | CASSLGSSGNTIYF | TGCGCCAGCAGCTTGGGGAGCTCTGGAAACACCATATATTTT
TRBJ1-5 | NA | TRBV19 | NA | CASTGVSNQPQHF | TGTGCCAGTACCGGGGTTAGCAATCAGCCCCAGCATTTT
TRBJ1-1 | NA | TRBV30 | NA | CAWSVGKNTEAFF | TGTGCCTGGAGTGTCGGGAAAAACACTGAAGCTTTCTTT
TRBJ1-1 | once | TRBV2 | NA | CASSRRGTGTEAFF | TGTGCCAGCAGCCGTCGGGGGACGGGGACTGAAGCTTTCTTT
TRBJ1-2 | NA | TRBV7-2 | NA | CASSTDGGFGYGYTF | TGTGCCAGCAGCACGGACGGGGGTTTTGGCTATGGCTACACCTTC
TRBJ1-3 | NA | TRBV6-5 | NA | CASGGNGGFGNTIYF | TGTGCCAGCGGCGGGAACGGGGGGTTCGGAAACACCATATATTTT
TRBJ1-2 | NA | TRBV29-1 | TRBD1 | CSVETGAVGYTF | TGCAGCGTTGAAACAGGGGCGGTTGGCTACACCTTC
TRBJ2-2 | NA | TRBV6-2/TRBV6-3 | NA | CASSTTRGTTSGELFF | TGTGCCAGCAGCACAACTAGAGGAACTACCTCCGGGGAGCTGTTTTTT
TRBJ2-7 | once | TRBV2 | TRBD1 | CASSPGTGQYEQYF | TGTGCCAGCAGCCCCGGGACAGGGCAGTATGAGCAGTACTTC
TRBJ2-7 | NA | TRBV2 | NA | CASRGGDRRSYEQYF | TGTGCCAGCAGGGGGGGGGACAGGCGCTCCTACGAGCAGTACTTC
TRBJ2-5 | NA | TRBV5-4 | TRBD2 | CASSLGTSGVQETQYF | TGTGCCAGCAGCCTCGGGACTAGCGGGGTCCAAGAGACCCAGTACTTC
TRBJ2-1 | NA | TRBV24-1 | NA | CATSAFAGKYEQFF | TGTGCCACCAGTGCCTTTGCGGGAAAGTATGAGCAGTTCTTC
TRBJ1-6 | NA | TRBV7-9 | TRBD1 | CASSPTGTVYSPLHF | TGTGCCAGCAGCCCGACCGGGACAGTCTATTCACCCCTCCACTTT
TRBJ1-1 | NA | TRBV29-1 | TRBD1 | CSGDRDTEAFF | TGCAGCGGCGACAGGGACACTGAAGCTTTCTTT
TRBJ1-5 | NA | TRBV6-5 | NA | CASSHRGSRNQPQHF | TGTGCCAGCAGCCACCGGGGGTCTCGCAATCAGCCCCAGCATTTT